One T cell receptor (beta chain) is described in this entry. No cognate antigen has been identified for it. Base qualities are missing; no much larger clone stands one base away. Read against the paper, the sample's time point label means: at surgical resection after neoadjuvant nivolumab +/- ipilimumab. The samples were obtained from NEOSTAR, a phase 2 randomized trial that tested neoadjuvant nivolumab or nivolumab plus ipilimumab, followed by surgery, in operable NSCLC. Libraries were constructed by the immunoSEQ multiplex PCR assay. Regarding the original processing steps: Repertoires were summarized by richness and clonality, and significantly expanded and contracted clones were identified between pre- and post-therapy samples. TCRdb re-hosts the immuneACCESS table, in-frame sequences only. Its copies lack some clones; in the studies checked, an unresolved V gene accounts for under half of them, and the cause for the rest is not known. V, J and clone size derive from that table, while D and trimming were established from the DNA sequence. The sample yields 7,000 to 8,500 clones; under 90% were counted once. The ten largest clones capture 2.4% of the sample.

The sample belongs to a study of neoadjuvant nivolumab and ipilimumab in lung cancer (dated by TCRdb to the early 2020s). With regard to the full study: Nivolumab was given at 3 mg/kg intravenously on days 1, 15 and 29, and the combination arm added ipilimumab 1 mg/kg on day 1 only. The major pathologic response (MPR) rate in the intention-to-treat population in each study arm was designated as the primary trial endpoint. The study compared TCR repertoires in pretherapy (baseline) peripheral blood with TCR repertoires in tumors resected at surgery after neoadjuvant immune checkpoint blockade. The trial treated approximately 42 patients with operable NSCLC: some 23 were randomized to nivolumab monotherapy and roughly 21 to nivolumab plus ipilimumab. Matched pretherapy and resected tumor pairs were analyzed from seven patients, of whom four had been treated with nivolumab and three with nivolumab plus ipilimumab.

Overall study outcomes, separate from this receptor: No significant correlation was found between TCR clonality and pathologic tumor regression, and only one major-pathologic-response sample was available for the clonality analysis. From pretherapy to surgery, tumor T-cell richness and clonality went up in three of three dual-therapy tumors, versus only two of four nivolumab-treated tumors. Greater TCR richness and clonality were observed in resected tumors than in tumor-adjacent uninvolved lung, and increases were observed in more dual-therapy-treated tumors. TCR sequencing was performed in a small number of samples. TCR richness in pretherapy blood showed a positive correlation with richness in tumors resected after neoadjuvant therapy (Spearman R of about 0.79).

A distance of 13 bases separates the germline ends of V and J, which lose 6 bases and 5 bases respectively. Inclusive of the bounding cysteine and phenylalanine, the CDR3 is 13 residues long. Of all the DNA, just the CDR3 is kept, 39 bases in frame from base 1. The germline V gene provides CDR1 SNHLY and CDR2 FYNNEI. The rearranged segments are TRBV2 and TRBJ1-1, and the D gene may be TRBD1, 5 bases matching. The receptor's source is an adult with non-small cell lung cancer. Some clones in this sample may be carry-over from other donors' samples. Sequenced material: tumor tissue, taken after neoadjuvant nivolumab, alone or with ipilimumab, at or shortly before surgery. The CDR3 protein is CASRGGAGTEAFF. The nucleotide sequence is TGTGCCAGCAGGGGAGGTGCAGGGACTGAAGCTTTCTTT.